This TCR beta chain was captured by sequencing in a study of blood T cell repertoires in COVID-19. For the study at large: Samples representing acute and convalescent COVID-19 were sourced from the United States, Italy and Spain.

Participants reported their clinical history, and cohort assignment relied on those reports. Method: immunoSEQ multiplex PCR; TCRdb's copy keeps in-frame clones and lacks some. The table includes under 150,000 clones, approximately 86% detected once. Germline lookup yields CDR1 LNHDA and CDR2 SQIVND (reference sequence). Trimming took off 4 bases at V and 1 base at J, with 13 bases between the two ends. The CDR3 is 15 amino acids. This clone was seen a handful of times. The source is a woman aged 45-65 years who had recovered from COVID-19. The chain combines TRBV19 with TRBJ1-1; possible D gene TRBD1, 5 bases. The sample consisted of PBMCs or T cells enriched from blood (not recorded which). Here the CDR3 reads CASSTRDSSNTEAFF. CDR3 DNA: TGTGCCAGTAGTACTCGGGACTCTTCGAACACTGAAGCTTTCTTT.